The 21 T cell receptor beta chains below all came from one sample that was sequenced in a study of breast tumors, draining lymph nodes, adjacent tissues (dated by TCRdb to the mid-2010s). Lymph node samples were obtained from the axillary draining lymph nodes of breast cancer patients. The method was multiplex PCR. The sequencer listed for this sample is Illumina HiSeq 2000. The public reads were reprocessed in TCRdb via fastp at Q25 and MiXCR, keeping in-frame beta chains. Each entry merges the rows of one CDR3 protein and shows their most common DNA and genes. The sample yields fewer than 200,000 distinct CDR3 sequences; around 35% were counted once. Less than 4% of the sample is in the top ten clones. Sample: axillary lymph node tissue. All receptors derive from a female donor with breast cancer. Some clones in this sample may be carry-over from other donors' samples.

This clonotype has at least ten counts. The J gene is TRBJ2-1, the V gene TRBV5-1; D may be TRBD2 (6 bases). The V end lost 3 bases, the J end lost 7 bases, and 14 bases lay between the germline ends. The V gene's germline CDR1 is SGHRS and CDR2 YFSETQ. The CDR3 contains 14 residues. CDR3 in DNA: TGCGCCAGCAGCTCTGCACGGAGGGATAATGAGCAGTTCTTC. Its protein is CASSSARRDNEQFF.

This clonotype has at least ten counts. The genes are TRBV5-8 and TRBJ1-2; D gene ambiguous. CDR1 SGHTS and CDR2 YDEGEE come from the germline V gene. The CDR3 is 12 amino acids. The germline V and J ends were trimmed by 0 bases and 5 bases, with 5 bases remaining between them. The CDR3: CASSLAVYGYTF. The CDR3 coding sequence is TGTGCCAGCAGCTTGGCAGTATATGGCTACACCTTC.

In DNA form, the CDR3 reads TGCAGCGTTGATCTTAGCGGGGGTGGCAGTGAGCAGTTCTTC. Translating gives CSVDLSGGGSEQFF. The chain uses TRBV29-1 and TRBJ2-1; 9 nucleotides align to TRBD2. Trimming at V came to 3 bases and at J to 9 bases, leaving 9 bases not matched to a gene. Germline values: CDR1 SQVTM, CDR2 ANQGSEA. This CDR3 is built from 14 residues.

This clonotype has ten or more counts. CDR3 coding DNA: TGCGCCAGCAGCTTGACACTAGCAGACACCGGGGAGCTGTTTTTT. Translating it yields CASSLTLADTGELFF. The chain joins TRBV5-1 to TRBJ2-2, with TRBD2 as a possible D gene (6 bases). Germline lookup yields CDR1 SGHRS and CDR2 YFSETQ. Trimming took 1 base from V and 3 from J, leaving 10 bases between them. The CDR3 spans 15 residues.

The CDR3 loop reads CASSLTRQGDTQYF. CDR3 DNA sequence: TGTGCCAGCAGTTTGACCCGACAGGGGGATACGCAGTATTTT. The V call is TRBV6-6, the J call TRBJ2-3; 8 bases are a match to TRBD1. Per germline, CDR1 MNHNY and CDR2 SVGAGI (reference sequence). CDR3 length equals 14 residues. The V segment lost 4 bases and the J segment 6 bases; nucleotides outside the gene matches: 6.

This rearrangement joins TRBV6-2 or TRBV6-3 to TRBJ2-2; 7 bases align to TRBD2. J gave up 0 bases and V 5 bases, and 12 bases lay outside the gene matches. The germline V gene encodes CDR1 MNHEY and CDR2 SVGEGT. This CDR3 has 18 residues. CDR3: CASSLPDGRRSNTGELFF. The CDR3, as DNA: TGTGCCAGCAGTCTTCCCGACGGGAGGAGGTCGAACACCGGGGAGCTGTTTTTT.

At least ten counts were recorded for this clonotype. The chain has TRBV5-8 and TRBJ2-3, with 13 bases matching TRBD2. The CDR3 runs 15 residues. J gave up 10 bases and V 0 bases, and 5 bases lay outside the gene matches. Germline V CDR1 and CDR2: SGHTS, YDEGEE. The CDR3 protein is CASSLELAGGSAQYF. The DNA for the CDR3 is TGTGCCAGCAGCTTGGAACTAGCGGGGGGGTCGGCGCAGTATTTT.

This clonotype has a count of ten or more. The CDR3: CASTGTSGYNEQFF. In DNA, the CDR3 is TGTGCCAGCACCGGGACTAGCGGATACAATGAGCAGTTCTTC. This chain links TRBV6-1 with TRBJ2-1; 11 nucleotides match TRBD2. Trimming at V came to 7 bases and at J to 4 bases, leaving 3 bases not matched to a gene. CDR3 size: 14 residues. Germline V gives CDR1 MNHNS, CDR2 SASEGT.

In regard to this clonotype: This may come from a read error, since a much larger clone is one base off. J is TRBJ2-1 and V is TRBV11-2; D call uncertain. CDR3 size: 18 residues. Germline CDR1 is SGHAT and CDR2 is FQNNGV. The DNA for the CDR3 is TGTGTCAGCAGCGAAAAAACTCCACAGACCTTCTATCCCCATGAGCAGTTCTTC. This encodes CVSSEKTPQTFYPHEQFF.

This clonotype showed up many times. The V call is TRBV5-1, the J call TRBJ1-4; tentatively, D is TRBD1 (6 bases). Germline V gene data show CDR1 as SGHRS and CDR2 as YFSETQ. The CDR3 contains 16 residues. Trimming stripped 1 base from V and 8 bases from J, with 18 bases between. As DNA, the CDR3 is TGCGCCAGCAGCTTGACGCCGGGGGCGTCTAGCGAAAAACTGTTTTTT. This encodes CASSLTPGASSEKLFF.

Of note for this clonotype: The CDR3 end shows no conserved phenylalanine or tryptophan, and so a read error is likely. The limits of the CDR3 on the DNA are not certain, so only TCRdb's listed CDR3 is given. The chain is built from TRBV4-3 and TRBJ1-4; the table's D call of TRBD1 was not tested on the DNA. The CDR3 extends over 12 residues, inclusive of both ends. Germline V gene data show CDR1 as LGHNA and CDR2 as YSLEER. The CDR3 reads CASSQVKGGGLV.

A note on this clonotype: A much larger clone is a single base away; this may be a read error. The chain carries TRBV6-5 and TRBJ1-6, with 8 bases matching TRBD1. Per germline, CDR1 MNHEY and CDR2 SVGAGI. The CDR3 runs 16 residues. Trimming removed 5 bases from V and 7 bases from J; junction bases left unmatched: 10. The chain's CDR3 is CASSHLTGGRNSPLHF. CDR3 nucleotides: TGTGCCAGCAGTCACTTAACAGGGGGACGGAATTCACCCCTCCACTTT.

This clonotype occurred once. CDR3 protein: CAIGGQVNSPLHF. CDR3 coding DNA: TGTGCCATCGGGGGACAGGTTAATTCACCCCTCCACTTT. The V call is TRBV10-3, the J call TRBJ1-6, with 8 bases identical to TRBD1. In germline, CDR1 is ENHRY, CDR2 SYGVKD. The J segment lost 6 bases and the V segment lost 8 bases, leaving 3 bases of the junction unmatched. The CDR3 contains 13 residues.

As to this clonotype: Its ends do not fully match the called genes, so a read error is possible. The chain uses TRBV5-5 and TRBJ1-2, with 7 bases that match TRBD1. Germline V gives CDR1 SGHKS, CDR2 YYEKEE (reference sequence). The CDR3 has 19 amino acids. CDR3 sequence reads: CASSLAVRTGLEGNYGYAF. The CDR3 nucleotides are TGTGCCAGCAGCTTGGCCGTCCGGACAGGACTTGAGGGTAACTATGGCTACGCCTTC.

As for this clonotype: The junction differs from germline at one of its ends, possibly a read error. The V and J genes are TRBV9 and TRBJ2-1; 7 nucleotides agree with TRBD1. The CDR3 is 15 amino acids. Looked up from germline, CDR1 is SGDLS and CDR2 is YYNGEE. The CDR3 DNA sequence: TGTGCCAGCAGCGGACAGGGAAACTCCTACAATGAGCCGTTCTTC. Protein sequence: CASSGQGNSYNEPFF.

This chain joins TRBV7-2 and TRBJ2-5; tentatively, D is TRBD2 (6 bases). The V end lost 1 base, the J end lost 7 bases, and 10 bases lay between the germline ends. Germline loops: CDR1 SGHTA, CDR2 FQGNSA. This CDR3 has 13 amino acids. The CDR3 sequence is CASSLDGGGTQYF. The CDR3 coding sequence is TGTGCCAGCAGCTTAGACGGGGGAGGGACCCAGTACTTC.

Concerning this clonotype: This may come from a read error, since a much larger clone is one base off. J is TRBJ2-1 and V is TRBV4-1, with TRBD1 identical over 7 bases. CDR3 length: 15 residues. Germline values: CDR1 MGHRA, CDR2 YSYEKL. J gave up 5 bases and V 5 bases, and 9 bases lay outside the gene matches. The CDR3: CASSKGQRNNNEQFF. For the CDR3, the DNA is TGCGCCAGCAGCAAGGGACAGAGGAATAACAATGAGCAGTTCTTC.

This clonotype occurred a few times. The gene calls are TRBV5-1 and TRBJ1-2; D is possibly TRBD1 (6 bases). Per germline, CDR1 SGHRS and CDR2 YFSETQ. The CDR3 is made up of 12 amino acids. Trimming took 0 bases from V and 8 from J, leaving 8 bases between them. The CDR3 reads CASSLEGDGYTF. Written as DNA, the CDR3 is TGCGCCAGCAGCTTGGAGGGGGACGGCTACACCTTC.

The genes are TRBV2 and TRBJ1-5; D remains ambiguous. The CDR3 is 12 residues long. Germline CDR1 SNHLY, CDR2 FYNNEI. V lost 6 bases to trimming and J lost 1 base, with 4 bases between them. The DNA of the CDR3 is TGTGCCAGCAGGGACAGCAATCAGCCCCAGCATTTT. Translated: CASRDSNQPQHF. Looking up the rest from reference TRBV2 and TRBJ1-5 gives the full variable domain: EPEVTQTPSHQVTQMGQEVILRCVPISNHLYFYWYRQILGQKVEFLVSFYNNEISEKSEIFDDQFSVERPDGSNFTLKIRSTKLEDSAMYFCASRDSNQPQHFGDGTRLSIL.

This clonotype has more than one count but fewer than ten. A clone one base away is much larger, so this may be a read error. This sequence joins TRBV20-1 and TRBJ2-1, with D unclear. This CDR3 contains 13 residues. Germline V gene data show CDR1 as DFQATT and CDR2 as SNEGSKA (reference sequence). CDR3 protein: CTLNSGQYNAQFF. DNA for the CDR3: TGCACCCTCAACTCCGGGCAGTACAATGCGCAGTTCTTC.

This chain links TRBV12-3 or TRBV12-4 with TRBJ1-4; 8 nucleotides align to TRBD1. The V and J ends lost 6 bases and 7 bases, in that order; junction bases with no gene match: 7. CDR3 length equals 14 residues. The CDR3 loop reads CASRGTGPTEKLFF. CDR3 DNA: TGTGCCAGCAGGGGGACAGGTCCAACTGAAAAACTGTTTTTT.